A single sample gave rise to the 17 T cell receptor beta chains below, sequenced in a study of long-term antiretroviral therapy in people with HIV (dated by TCRdb to the early 2020s). The immunoSEQ hsTCRB v3.0 assay was used at survey level resolution to sequence the TRB variable region. The table comes from immuneACCESS by way of TCRdb, which keeps in-frame sequences with V and J called. Part of the clones is missing from these tables; in studies checked, under half for an unresolved V gene and the rest for unknown reasons. The sample data list some 40,000 clones, and 83% of these were observed just once. The ten most abundant clones make up 5.5% to 8% of the sample. Sample: unsorted PBMCs, taken 1 year after starting antiretroviral therapy. The receptors here all came from a man aged 18-30 years with HIV.

J is TRBJ2-3 and V is TRBV7-2; no definite D call. V was cut by 7 bases and J by 4 bases, with 24 bases left in between. Germline CDR1 SGHTA, CDR2 FQGNSA. The CDR3 runs to 17 residues. The DNA for the CDR3 is TGTGCCAGCACCCCTAGGGCCGGTCCCCAACCTCCAGATACGCAGTATTTT. It translates to CASTPRAGPQPPDTQYF. The entire variable domain, with the rest obtained from reference TRBV7-2 and TRBJ2-3, is as follows: GAGVSQSPSNKVTEKGKDVELRCDPISGHTALYWYRQSLGQGLEFLIYFQGNSAPDKSGLPSDRFSAERTGGSVSTLTIQRTQQEDSAVYLCASTPRAGPQPPDTQYFGPGTRLTVL.

The chain is built from TRBV27 and TRBJ2-7; D is undetermined. The V and J ends lost 5 bases and 3 bases respectively, with 14 bases between them. From germline, CDR1 is MNHEY and CDR2 SMNVEV (reference sequence). This CDR3 is 14 amino acids long. DNA of the CDR3: TGTGCCAGCAGTCCCTCAGGATCCCTCTACGAGCAGTACTTC. It encodes CASSPSGSLYEQYF.

This chain uses TRBV7-2 with TRBJ2-7, with 7 bases that match TRBD1. The CDR3 is 16 amino acids. Germline V gene lookup returns CDR1 SGHTA and CDR2 FQGNSA. V gave up 2 bases and J gave up 6 bases; unmatched junction bases: 13. CDR3: CASSLPGRIGGGEQYF. CDR3 nucleotide sequence: TGTGCCAGCAGCTTACCGGGCCGGATAGGGGGCGGCGAGCAGTACTTC.

The CDR3 spells CASSESDGASYNEQFF. CDR3 nucleotide sequence: TGTGCCAGCAGTGAATCGGACGGGGCGTCCTACAATGAGCAGTTCTTC. This sequence joins TRBV25-1 and TRBJ2-1; tentatively, D is TRBD1 or TRBD2 (5 bases each). The germline CDR1 and CDR2 sequences are MGHDK and SYGVNS. Trimming took 1 base from V and 1 from J, leaving 11 bases between them. The CDR3 runs to 16 residues.

The chain is built from TRBV9 and TRBJ1-1, with a tentative D call TRBD1 (6 bases). V lost 4 bases and J lost 1, with 17 bases in between. This CDR3 is 16 amino acids long. CDR1 SGDLS and CDR2 YYNGEE come from the germline V gene. In DNA, the CDR3 is TGTGCCAGCAGCCTCGAGGGGGGGGGAGCGAACACTGAAGCTTTCTTT. Amino acids: CASSLEGGGANTEAFF.

The chain uses TRBV5-1 and TRBJ2-7; 7 positions match TRBD2. The CDR3 spans 14 residues. The trim removed 2 bases at V and 3 bases at J, leaving 5 bases unmatched. Germline CDR1 and CDR2: SGHRS and YFSETQ. The CDR3 coding sequence is TGCGCCAGCAGCTTCGCCGGGACTAACTACGAGCAGTACTTC. Residues: CASSFAGTNYEQYF.

The chain has TRBV15 and TRBJ1-1, with D uncertain. Trimming shortened V by 0 bases and J by 4 bases, and 12 bases separated the two germline ends. This CDR3 has 15 amino acids. In germline, CDR1 is LNHNV, CDR2 YYDKDF (reference sequence). The CDR3 region has the DNA TGTGCCACCAGCAGAGATACTGCGGATAGCACTGAAGCTTTCTTT. Translating gives CATSRDTADSTEAFF.

Only a few counts were recorded for this clone. The rearrangement links TRBV10-3 to TRBJ2-7; 7 nucleotides line up with TRBD2. V shed 3 bases and J 12 bases; nucleotides not matched to a gene: 8. Germline assignment: CDR1 ENHRY and CDR2 SYGVKD. This CDR3 contains 12 residues. CDR3 in amino acids: CAISDGSGESYF. The DNA of the CDR3 is TGTGCCATCAGTGATGGGAGCGGGGAGTCGTACTTC.

The chain is built from TRBV9 and TRBJ2-1; TRBD2 aligns across 9 bases. This CDR3 contains 15 residues. CDR1 and CDR2 (germline): SGDLS, YYNGEE. V was pared by 3 bases and J by 5 bases, with 6 bases of the junction left unmatched. The CDR3 sequence is CASSGSGSTHNEQFF. DNA of the CDR3: TGTGCCAGCAGCGGTAGCGGGAGCACCCACAATGAGCAGTTCTTC.

The chain couples TRBV7-3 to TRBJ2-1; 9 positions agree with TRBD2. Germline V gives CDR1 SGHTA, CDR2 FQGTGA. V shed 1 base and J 0 bases; nucleotides not matched to a gene: 7. This CDR3 region has 18 residues. The CDR3 nucleotides read TGTGCCAGCAGCTTAAGGGCCTATAGCGGGAGCTCCTACAATGAGCAGTTCTTC. This translates into CASSLRAYSGSSYNEQFF.

This clone turned up a few times. The chain is built from TRBV7-2 and TRBJ2-7; D is perhaps TRBD2 (5 bases). Looked up from germline, CDR1 is SGHTA and CDR2 is FQGNSA. The CDR3 contains 12 residues. Trimming removed 4 bases at V and 12 bases at J, with 16 bases between. As DNA, the CDR3 is TGTGCCAGCAGCTGGGGTATCGGGGATTGGTACTTC. It yields the protein CASSWGIGDWYF.

This chain links TRBV27 with TRBJ1-6; no definite D call. This CDR3 has 16 amino acids. V was cut by 5 bases and J by 5 bases, with 16 bases left in between. Germline CDR1 MNHEY, CDR2 SMNVEV (reference sequence). The CDR3: CASSPRGARDNSPLHF. CDR3 bases: TGTGCCAGCAGTCCCCGAGGAGCGAGGGATAATTCACCCCTCCACTTT.

The chain carries TRBV2 and TRBJ2-7; no clear D. Per germline, CDR1 SNHLY and CDR2 FYNNEI. The length of the CDR3 is 14 residues. V was pared by 8 bases and J by 3 bases, with 17 bases between. As DNA, the CDR3 is TGTGCCAGCGAGTGGGGTAGCTATGTCTACGAGCAGTACTTC. Translated, it gives CASEWGSYVYEQYF.

The chain couples TRBV10-3 to TRBJ2-5, with TRBD2 matching over 12 bases. Per the germline V gene, CDR1 is ENHRY and CDR2 is SYGVKD. CDR3 length equals 14 residues. V trimming: 10 bases; J trimming: 5 bases; junction bases outside the gene matches: 8. The CDR3, as DNA: TGTGCCACCCGACTAGCGGGAGAAGGGGAGACCCAGTACTTC. It translates to CATRLAGEGETQYF.

The chain uses TRBV7-6 and TRBJ2-6, with D perhaps TRBD1 (6 bases). V was clipped by 7 bases and J by 0 bases, with 19 bases between them. Germline-derived CDR1 and CDR2 are SGHVS and FNYEAQ. The CDR3 sequence is 18 residues long. The CDR3 loop is CASTFSDSRASGANVLTF. The CDR3 DNA sequence: TGTGCCAGCACCTTTTCGGACAGTCGTGCCTCTGGGGCCAACGTCCTGACTTTC.

The rearrangement uses TRBV28 and TRBJ2-7, with TRBD1 matching 7 bases. Per germline, CDR1 MDHEN and CDR2 SYDVKM. The CDR3 contains 15 residues. The J segment lost 4 bases and the V segment lost 7 bases, leaving 13 bases of the junction unmatched. The CDR3 bases are TGTGCCAGCATCCCGGTAAGAGGGGGCGGGTACGAGCAGTACTTC. Its translation: CASIPVRGGGYEQYF.

V usage is TRBV9 and J usage is TRBJ1-4, with D uncertain. Germline V gene sequence: CDR1 SGDLS, CDR2 YYNGEE. The CDR3 contains 14 residues. V was clipped by 1 base and J by 4 bases, with 8 bases between them. The CDR3 nucleotides read TGTGCCAGCAGCGTATCCGGCCTTAATGAAAAACTGTTTTTT. Its protein is CASSVSGLNEKLFF.